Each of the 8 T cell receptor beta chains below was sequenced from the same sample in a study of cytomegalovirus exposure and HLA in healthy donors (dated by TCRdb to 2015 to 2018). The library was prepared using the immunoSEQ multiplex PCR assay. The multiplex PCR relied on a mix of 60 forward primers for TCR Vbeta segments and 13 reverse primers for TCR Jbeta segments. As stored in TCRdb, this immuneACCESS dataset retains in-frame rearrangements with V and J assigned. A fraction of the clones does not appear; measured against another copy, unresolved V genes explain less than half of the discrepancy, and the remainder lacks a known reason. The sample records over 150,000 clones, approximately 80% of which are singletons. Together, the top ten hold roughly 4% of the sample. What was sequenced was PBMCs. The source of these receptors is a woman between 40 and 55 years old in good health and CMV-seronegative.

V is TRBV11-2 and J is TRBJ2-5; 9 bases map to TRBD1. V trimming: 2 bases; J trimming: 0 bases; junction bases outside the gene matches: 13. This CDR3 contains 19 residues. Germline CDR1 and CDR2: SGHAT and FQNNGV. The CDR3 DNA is TGTGCCAGCAGCTTATCAGGGACAGGGAGAGGGGGGAACCAAGAGACCCAGTACTTC. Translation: CASSLSGTGRGGNQETQYF.

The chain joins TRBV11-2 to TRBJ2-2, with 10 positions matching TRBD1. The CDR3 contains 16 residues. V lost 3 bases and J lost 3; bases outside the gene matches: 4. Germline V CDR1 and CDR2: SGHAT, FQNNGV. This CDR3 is CASSLDRGTYTGELFF. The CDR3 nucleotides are TGTGCCAGCAGCTTGGACAGGGGGACCTACACCGGGGAGCTGTTTTTT.

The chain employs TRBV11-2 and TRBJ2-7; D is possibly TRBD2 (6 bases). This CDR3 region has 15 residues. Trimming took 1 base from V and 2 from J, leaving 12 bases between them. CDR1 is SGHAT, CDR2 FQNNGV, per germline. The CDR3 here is CASSLGDSGAYEQYF. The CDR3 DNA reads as TGTGCCAGCAGCTTAGGTGATAGCGGAGCCTACGAGCAGTACTTC.

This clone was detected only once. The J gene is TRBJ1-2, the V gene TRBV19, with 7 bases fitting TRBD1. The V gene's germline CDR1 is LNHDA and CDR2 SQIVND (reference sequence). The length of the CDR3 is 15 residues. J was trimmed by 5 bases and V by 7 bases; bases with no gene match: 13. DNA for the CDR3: TGTGCCAGTATTAAGACAGGGTCGTTTACTTATGGCTACACCTTC. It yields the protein CASIKTGSFTYGYTF. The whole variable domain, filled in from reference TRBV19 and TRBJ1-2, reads DGGITQSPKYLFRKEGQNVTLSCEQNLNHDAMYWYRQDPGQGLRLIYYSQIVNDFQKGDIAEGYSVSREKKESFPLTVTSAQKNPTAFYLCASIKTGSFTYGYTFGSGTRLTVV.

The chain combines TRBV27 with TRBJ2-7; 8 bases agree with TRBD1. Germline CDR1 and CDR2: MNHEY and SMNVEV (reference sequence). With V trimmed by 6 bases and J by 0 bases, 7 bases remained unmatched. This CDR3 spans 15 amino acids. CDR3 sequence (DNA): TGTGCCAGCAGAACCGACAGGGGTCTCTCCTACGAGCAGTACTTC. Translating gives CASRTDRGLSYEQYF.

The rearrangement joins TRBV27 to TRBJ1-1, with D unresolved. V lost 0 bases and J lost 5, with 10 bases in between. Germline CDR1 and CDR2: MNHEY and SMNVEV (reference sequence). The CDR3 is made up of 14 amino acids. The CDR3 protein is CASSLSRVSTEAFF. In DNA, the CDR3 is TGTGCCAGCAGTTTATCGAGGGTGTCGACTGAAGCTTTCTTT.

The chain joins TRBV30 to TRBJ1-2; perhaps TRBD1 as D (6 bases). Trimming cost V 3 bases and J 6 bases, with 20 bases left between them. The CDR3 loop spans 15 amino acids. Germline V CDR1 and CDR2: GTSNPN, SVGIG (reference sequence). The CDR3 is CAWSVLGHSIDGYTF. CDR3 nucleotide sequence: TGTGCCTGGAGCGTACTGGGACACTCGATCGATGGCTACACCTTC.

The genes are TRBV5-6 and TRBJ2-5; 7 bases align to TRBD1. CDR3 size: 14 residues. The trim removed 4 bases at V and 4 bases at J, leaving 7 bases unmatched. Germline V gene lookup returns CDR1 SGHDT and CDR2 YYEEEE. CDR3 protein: CASSPRQGRETQYF. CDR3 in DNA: TGTGCCAGCAGCCCAAGACAGGGAAGAGAGACCCAGTACTTC.